This T cell receptor beta chain is drawn from a study of beta chain features in type 1 diabetes. In the case of this clone: Its antigen is still unknown.

Expressed TCRB transcripts got sequenced, as all isolated RNA was reverse transcribed. Generated by immunoSEQ multiplex PCR, the TCRdb table keeps only in-frame clones and is missing some. The repertoire holds a few hundred thousand clones, 15% seen once, with 0.015% to 0.017% in the top ten. Study observations and caveats: Whether HLA type affects TCRB rearrangement stayed undetermined in the present work. Type 1 diabetes patients had TCRB CDR3s that were shorter (moderately but significantly so) in all four CD4+ subsets. Reduced insertions and increased deletions marked VDJ junctions in type 1 diabetes patients.

The ends lost 2 bases at V and 7 bases at J; junction bases unmatched: 9. Looked up from germline, CDR1 is SGHDN and CDR2 is FVKESK. CDR3 length: 16 residues. Sequencing was carried out using naive CD4+ T cells from blood. The chain combines TRBV14 with TRBJ2-1, with TRBD2 matching 9 bases. This TCR was recovered from a man aged 18 to 30 with type 1 diabetes. CDR3 DNA: TGTGCCAGCAGCCAAAGCTTAGCGGGAGTGTGGAATGAGCAGTTCTTC. As protein: CASSQSLAGVWNEQFF.